The clone carrying this TCR beta chain was seen just once. This CDR3 contains 15 residues. Germline V gene sequence: CDR1 MDHEN, CDR2 SYDVKM. V lost 8 bases and J 5 bases, leaving 21 bases between the germline ends. This table comes from immunoSEQ multiplex PCR, and its TCRdb copy is limited to in-frame clones, with some not included. Among about 25,000 clones listed, around 73% were seen once. This sample was taken from a study of OX40 agonist ivuxolimab in advanced cancers. Study overall: The study treated patients with ivuxolimab, an agonistic anti-OX40 (CD134) antibody. Each patient was given ivuxolimab into a vein every 2 weeks, at 0.01 to 10 mg/kg.

Individuals having autoimmune disease history or systemic immunosuppression were not enrolled. This TCR derives from an adult with an advanced solid tumor such as melanoma, head and neck, liver or kidney cancer. The rearrangement links TRBV28 to TRBJ1-1; TRBD1 might be the D (5 bases). The source was CD4+ or CD8+ T cells sorted from blood, collected in a trial of the OX40 agonist ivuxolimab. DNA of the CDR3: TGTGCCAGCCCGGGAAGGGGTTTGCGGGGGACTGAAGCTTTCTTT. Protein product: CASPGRGLRGTEAFF.